Following are 22 T cell receptor beta chains from one sample sequenced in a study of cytomegalovirus exposure and HLA in healthy donors. The PCR made use of 60 Vbeta and 13 Jbeta primers. Using immunoSEQ multiplex PCR, the repertoire was profiled, and TCRdb retains in-frame clones only, with some absent. The table lists 29,000 or so clones, 62% of them singletons. Specimen: PBMCs. These receptors originate from a male donor in good health and CMV-seropositive.

This clone has more than one count but fewer than ten. The chain has TRBV7-2 and TRBJ1-5, with 9 bases fitting TRBD1. V was clipped by 5 bases and J by 4 bases; unmatched bases: 12. CDR3 length: 17 amino acids. Germline CDR1 and CDR2: SGHTA and FQGNSA. The CDR3, as DNA: TGTGCCAGCAGCCCAGCGGGTCGGGACAGGGTGAATCAGCCCCAGCATTTT. Translating it yields CASSPAGRDRVNQPQHF.

Comments on this clone: One end of the junction varies from germline; a read error may be responsible. The V and J genes are TRBV19 and TRBJ2-7, with TRBD1 as a possible D gene (6 bases). Germline V gives CDR1 LNHDA, CDR2 SQIVND (reference sequence). This CDR3 spans 11 amino acids. The CDR3 DNA sequence: TGTGCCAGTAGTACCGGACAGCGAACCCTTTTC. This gives the protein CASSTGQRTLF.

The rearrangement links TRBV12-5 to TRBJ1-2; D gene uncertain. V lost 6 bases to trimming and J lost 7 bases, with 21 bases between them. The CDR3 has 15 amino acids. Per the germline V gene, CDR1 is LGHNT and CDR2 is FRNRAP. The CDR3 is CASGSQRVFPVGYTF. CDR3 sequence (DNA): TGTGCTAGTGGCTCCCAGAGGGTGTTCCCTGTTGGCTACACCTTC.

This clone occurred a few times. The chain links TRBV2 to TRBJ2-1, with D possibly TRBD2 on 6 matching bases. The CDR3 length is 17 residues. V was clipped by 5 bases and J by 6 bases, with 23 bases between them. Germline values: CDR1 SNHLY, CDR2 FYNNEI. CDR3 nucleotides: TGTGCCAGCAGTCCCCTTAGCGGAATGAGCCTTGTCAATGAGCAGTTCTTC. The encoded protein is CASSPLSGMSLVNEQFF.

The rearrangement links TRBV2 to TRBJ1-1; maybe TRBD1 (5 bases). The CDR3 spans 12 residues. The V gene's germline CDR1 is SNHLY and CDR2 FYNNEI. Trimming pared 6 bases from V and 3 bases from J, leaving 8 bases between. CDR3 region: CASRAGYTEAFF. As DNA, the CDR3 is TGTGCCAGCAGGGCAGGGTACACTGAAGCTTTCTTT.

The chain has TRBV10-3 and TRBJ2-1, with 10 bases matching TRBD1. CDR1 is ENHRY and CDR2 is SYGVKD in the germline V gene. With 5 bases clipped from V and 8 bases from J, the junction kept 3 bases outside the gene matches. The CDR3 is 13 residues long. The CDR3 coding sequence is TGTGCCATCAGTTCCGGGACAGGGGATGAGCAGTTCTTC. Translation gives CAISSGTGDEQFF.

The V gene is TRBV7-6, the J gene TRBJ1-2; possibly TRBD1 for D (5 bases). In germline, CDR1 is SGHVS, CDR2 FNYEAQ. The CDR3 is made up of 17 amino acids. The ends were cut back, 1 base at V and 2 bases at J, with 17 bases in the middle. CDR3: CASSLGLGAGSNYGYTF. The CDR3 DNA reads TGTGCCAGCAGCTTAGGGCTAGGGGCAGGTTCAAACTATGGCTACACCTTC.

Concerning this clone: Other DNA variants within this sample encode the same CDR3. The chain couples TRBV29-1 to TRBJ1-2, with TRBD1 matching 7 bases. Germline V CDR1 and CDR2: SQVTM, ANQGSEA. The CDR3 sequence is 12 residues long. Germline trimming cut 3 bases from V and 7 bases from J; bases unmatched to any gene: 5. The CDR3 reads CSVEQGGGGYTF. CDR3 bases: TGCAGCGTTGAGCAGGGGGGTGGTGGCTACACCTTC.

This clone was counted a few times. The CDR3 bases are TGTGCCAGTAGTATTGATACGGGGTACACTGAAGCTTTCTTT. As protein: CASSIDTGYTEAFF. The chain joins TRBV19 to TRBJ1-1; D not resolved. This CDR3 has 14 residues. The V and J ends lost 3 bases and 3 bases respectively, with 11 bases between them. Germline V CDR1 and CDR2: LNHDA, SQIVND (reference sequence).

The chain is built from TRBV6-5 and TRBJ1-6, with D hard to call. Germline loops: CDR1 MNHEY, CDR2 SVGAGI. The CDR3 is made up of 16 amino acids. V lost 6 bases, J lost 7 bases, and 19 bases lay in between. The CDR3 is CASRYDRRRTNSPLHF. For the CDR3, the DNA is TGTGCCAGCAGGTACGACCGACGGAGAACAAATTCACCCCTCCACTTT.

This chain links TRBV5-5 with TRBJ1-1; D is perhaps TRBD1 (6 bases). The length of the CDR3 is 15 residues. Germline V gives CDR1 SGHKS, CDR2 YYEKEE (reference sequence). Trimming removed 4 bases from V and 3 bases from J, with 16 bases in between. The CDR3 DNA reads TGTGCCAGCAGCGGCATCACAGGGAGGGACACTGAAGCTTTCTTT. Translation gives CASSGITGRDTEAFF.

This rearrangement joins TRBV25-1 to TRBJ1-2, with TRBD1 as a possible D gene (5 bases). Germline loops: CDR1 MGHDK, CDR2 SYGVNS. CDR3 length: 15 residues. V was trimmed by 1 base and J by 2 bases, leaving 11 bases between them. The CDR3 protein is CASSEFQGINYGYTF. The CDR3 region has the DNA TGTGCCAGCAGTGAATTCCAGGGTATCAACTATGGCTACACCTTC.

This rearrangement joins TRBV6-1 to TRBJ1-1; D perhaps matches TRBD1 (6 bases). The V and J ends lost 3 bases and 3 bases respectively, with 8 bases between them. From germline, CDR1 is MNHNS and CDR2 SASEGT. The CDR3 consists of 13 residues. The CDR3 bases are TGTGCCAGCAGTGACAGGGGATACACTGAAGCTTTCTTT. As protein: CASSDRGYTEAFF.

The chain carries TRBV9 and TRBJ2-1, with D possibly matching TRBD2 (6 bases). V gave up 3 bases and J gave up 4 bases, with 14 bases separating them. This CDR3 region has 15 residues. CDR1 and CDR2 from the germline V gene are SGDLS and YYNGEE. CDR3 DNA: TGTGCCAGCAGCGCTCGGGACTTTCCTTACAATGAGCAGTTCTTC. Protein: CASSARDFPYNEQFF. The complete variable domain, with remaining parts taken from reference TRBV9 and TRBJ2-1, reads DSGVTQTPKHLITATGQRVTLRCSPRSGDLSVYWYQQSLDQGLQFLIQYYNGEERAKGNILERFSAQQFPDLHSELNLSSLELGDSALYFCASSARDFPYNEQFFGPGTRLTVL.

The J gene is TRBJ2-1, the V gene TRBV7-9; 11 bases are a match to TRBD2. There are 16 residues in the CDR3. J lost 4 bases, V lost 3 bases, and 5 bases had no gene match. Germline CDR1 reads SEHNR; CDR2 reads FQNEAQ (reference sequence). The CDR3: CASSFRLAGLYNEQFF. CDR3 nucleotide sequence: TGTGCCAGCAGCTTCCGACTAGCGGGACTATACAATGAGCAGTTCTTC.

The chain uses TRBV4-1 and TRBJ2-7; tentatively, D is TRBD2 (5 bases). Trimming removed 0 bases at V and 2 bases at J, with 11 bases between. The V gene's germline CDR1 is MGHRA and CDR2 YSYEKL. The CDR3 runs to 15 residues. The DNA of the CDR3 is TGCGCCAGCAGCCAAGAAACCGGGATTCCCTACGAGCAGTACTTC. This codes for CASSQETGIPYEQYF.

The chain couples TRBV19 to TRBJ1-2; 8 nucleotides match TRBD1. V trimming: 1 base; J trimming: 3 bases; junction bases outside the gene matches: 1. The germline V gene has CDR1 LNHDA and CDR2 SQIVND (reference sequence). This CDR3 comprises 14 residues. The CDR3 loop is CASSIATGDYGYTF. As DNA, the CDR3 is TGTGCCAGTAGTATAGCGACAGGGGACTATGGCTACACCTTC. The whole variable domain, filled in from reference TRBV19 and TRBJ1-2, reads DGGITQSPKYLFRKEGQNVTLSCEQNLNHDAMYWYRQDPGQGLRLIYYSQIVNDFQKGDIAEGYSVSREKKESFPLTVTSAQKNPTAFYLCASSIATGDYGYTFGSGTRLTVV.

The V gene is TRBV1, the J gene TRBJ2-7; the D segment call TRBD2 is taken from the table without a DNA check. TRBV1 is given as a pseudogene. The CDR3 contains 20 residues. DNA for the CDR3: TGCACCAGCAGCCCTCGACTAGCGGGAGGTCGGACCCCCCACGACTACGAGCAGTACTTC. Translation: CTSSPRLAGGRTPHDYEQYF.

The chain employs TRBV5-4 and TRBJ2-5; 14 nucleotides match TRBD2. Germline V gene sequence: CDR1 SGHNT, CDR2 YYREEE (reference sequence). This CDR3 is built from 16 residues. J was trimmed by 4 bases and V by 4 bases; bases with no gene match: 6. The CDR3 sequence is CASSGGLAGALETQYF. The DNA for the CDR3 is TGTGCCAGCAGCGGGGGACTAGCGGGAGCTTTAGAGACCCAGTACTTC.

The rearrangement joins TRBV9 to TRBJ1-1; a possible D gene is TRBD1 (5 bases). V was trimmed by 3 bases and J by 0 bases, leaving 15 bases between them. CDR1 is SGDLS and CDR2 is YYNGEE in the germline V gene. This CDR3 has 16 amino acids. The CDR3 reads CASSGSRTDMNTEAFF. DNA for the CDR3: TGTGCCAGCAGCGGTTCTCGGACGGACATGAACACTGAAGCTTTCTTT.

V usage is TRBV7-9 and J usage is TRBJ1-1; tentative D call: TRBD1 (5 bases). The CDR3 is 11 residues long. V was clipped by 4 bases and J by 6 bases, with 6 bases between them. The germline gives CDR1 SEHNR, CDR2 FQNEAQ (reference sequence). In nucleotides, the CDR3 is TGTGCCAGCAGCTGGGGGGCTGAAGCTTTCTTT. Translation gives CASSWGAEAFF.

A single count supports this clone. V gene TRBV6-5 combines with J gene TRBJ2-7; 7 bases agree with TRBD1. The CDR3 is made up of 13 amino acids. Germline V gene sequence: CDR1 MNHEY, CDR2 SVGAGI. The trim removed 2 bases at V and 3 bases at J, leaving 1 base unmatched. Here the CDR3 DNA reads TGTGCCAGCAGTTACCGGACAGGCTACGAGCAGTACTTC. The encoded protein is CASSYRTGYEQYF.